These 22 T cell receptor beta chains originate from one sample sequenced in a study of OX40 agonist ivuxolimab in advanced cancers. TCRdb's copy holds only in-frame clones and misses some; the assay was immunoSEQ multiplex PCR. Of more than 95,000 clones detected, 85% to 95% appear once; the ten largest clones hold 0.65% to 0.9%. The input for sequencing was CD4+ or CD8+ T cells sorted from blood, taken in a trial of the OX40 agonist ivuxolimab. Every receptor here comes from an adult with an advanced solid tumor such as melanoma, head and neck, liver or kidney cancer.

The chain is built from TRBV6-5 and TRBJ2-3; TRBD1 agrees at 7 bases. This CDR3 has 15 amino acids. Looked up from germline, CDR1 is MNHEY and CDR2 is SVGAGI. The V gene end was trimmed by 5 bases and the J gene end by 1 base; junction bases not matched to a gene: 6. CDR3 nucleotide sequence: TGTGCCAGCAGTCAGGGGCAGGGGGGCACAGATACGCAGTATTTT. Its translation is CASSQGQGGTDTQYF.

V and J are TRBV19 and TRBJ2-4, with D possibly being TRBD1 (5 bases). This CDR3 is built from 16 residues. Germline CDR1 LNHDA, CDR2 SQIVND (reference sequence). Deletions cut 3 bases from V and 0 bases from J, with 12 bases between. CDR3 protein: CASSIPRGLAKNIQYF. DNA of the CDR3: TGTGCCAGTAGTATCCCTAGGGGCCTAGCCAAAAACATTCAGTACTTC.

This chain joins TRBV9 and TRBJ1-3, with TRBD1 matching 9 bases. CDR1 and CDR2 (germline): SGDLS, YYNGEE. The CDR3 has 21 amino acids. V lost 4 bases to trimming and J lost 4 bases; unmatched junction nucleotides: 24. CDR3 protein: CASSHPAGTGILTRAGNTIYF. In DNA form, the CDR3 reads TGTGCCAGCAGCCATCCAGCGGGGACAGGGATATTAACTAGGGCAGGAAACACCATATATTTT.

The chain recombines TRBV15 with TRBJ2-7, with TRBD1 matching over 7 bases. Germline V gene sequence: CDR1 LNHNV, CDR2 YYDKDF (reference sequence). J gave up 1 base and V 4 bases, and 7 bases lay outside the gene matches. This CDR3 spans 15 amino acids. The CDR3 protein is CATSTTGTASYEQYF. CDR3 in DNA: TGTGCCACCAGCACAACCGGGACAGCTTCCTACGAGCAGTACTTC.

The gene calls are TRBV19 and TRBJ1-1; D may be TRBD1 (6 bases). V lost 4 bases and J lost 11, with 14 bases in between. Germline CDR1 LNHDA, CDR2 SQIVND (reference sequence). This CDR3 contains 12 residues. The CDR3 protein is CASSTGQRVAFF. The CDR3 nucleotides read TGTGCCAGTAGTACCGGACAGAGAGTGGCTTTCTTT.

The chain links TRBV5-1 to TRBJ1-1, with 7 bases fitting TRBD1. Germline-derived CDR1 and CDR2 are SGHRS and YFSETQ. This CDR3 spans 16 amino acids. V trimming: 4 bases; J trimming: 0 bases; junction bases outside the gene matches: 9. The CDR3 loop is CASSPGQVLLNTEAFF. DNA of the CDR3: TGCGCCAGCAGCCCTGGACAGGTCCTCTTGAACACTGAAGCTTTCTTT.

This sequence joins TRBV11-2 and TRBJ2-3; D is unclear. V was shortened by 3 bases and J by 0 bases, with 10 bases between the two germline ends. The germline V gene encodes CDR1 SGHAT and CDR2 FQNNGV. The CDR3 spans 15 residues. CDR3 protein: CASSLAGYSTDTQYF. CDR3 DNA: TGTGCCAGCAGCTTGGCAGGTTATAGCACAGATACGCAGTATTTT.

The chain employs TRBV18 and TRBJ1-5; 7 nucleotides agree with TRBD1. From germline, CDR1 is KGHSH and CDR2 LQKENI. V was pared by 3 bases and J by 4 bases, with 9 bases of the junction left unmatched. The length of the CDR3 is 16 residues. The CDR3 is CASSPQDREANQPQHF. CDR3 sequence (DNA): TGTGCCAGCTCACCCCAAGACAGGGAGGCGAATCAGCCCCAGCATTTT.

The chain links TRBV2 to TRBJ2-7, with a tentative D call TRBD1 (6 bases). V lost 4 bases to trimming and J lost 5 bases, with 15 bases between them. Germline V CDR1 and CDR2: SNHLY, FYNNEI. CDR3 length equals 14 residues. The CDR3 nucleotides read TGTGCCAGCAGTGGGGATCAGGGGTTCCACGAGCAGTACTTC. Translation gives CASSGDQGFHEQYF.

The chain is built from TRBV27 and TRBJ2-1; 11 bases are a match to TRBD2. The CDR3 runs to 15 residues. Germline V CDR1 and CDR2: MNHEY, SMNVEV (reference sequence). J lost 8 bases, V lost 5 bases, and 8 bases had no gene match. As DNA, the CDR3 is TGTGCCAGCAGTAAACTAGCGGGAGTTCGAGATGAGCAGTTCTTC. This gives the protein CASSKLAGVRDEQFF.

J is TRBJ2-1 and V is TRBV5-1, with 10 positions matching TRBD2. CDR3 length: 14 amino acids. Germline values: CDR1 SGHRS, CDR2 YFSETQ. After removal of 6 bases from V and 7 bases from J, the junction contained 7 bases not matched to a gene. CDR3 sequence reads: CASMASGRFNEQFF. In nucleotides, the CDR3 is TGCGCCAGCATGGCTAGCGGGAGATTTAATGAGCAGTTCTTC.

The rearrangement uses TRBV5-1 and TRBJ2-5, with 11 nucleotides matching TRBD2. J was trimmed by 1 base and V by 3 bases; bases with no gene match: 2. This CDR3 has 15 amino acids. CDR1 is SGHRS and CDR2 is YFSETQ in the germline V gene. CDR3 protein: CASSSGTSGQETQYF. The CDR3 nucleotides read TGCGCCAGCAGCTCCGGGACTAGCGGCCAAGAGACCCAGTACTTC.

This chain joins TRBV19 and TRBJ1-5, with unresolved D. CDR3 length: 14 amino acids. Germline V CDR1 and CDR2: LNHDA, SQIVND (reference sequence). Trimming pared 8 bases from V and 4 bases from J, leaving 15 bases between. This chain's CDR3 is CASQRSDLNQPQHF. As DNA, the CDR3 is TGTGCCAGTCAAAGGAGCGACCTTAATCAGCCCCAGCATTTT.

The chain recombines TRBV30 with TRBJ2-7; 9 nucleotides agree with TRBD1. V dropped 4 bases and J dropped 6; count of bases not matched to a gene: 13. CDR3 length equals 15 residues. CDR1 and CDR2 (germline): GTSNPN, SVGIG (reference sequence). CDR3 coding DNA: TGTGCCTGGAAACATCCCGGGACAGGGCGGTCCGAGCAGTACTTC. Protein: CAWKHPGTGRSEQYF.

The chain recombines TRBV5-1 with TRBJ2-7; weak D call: TRBD2 (6 bases). The CDR3 covers 15 residues. Germline V CDR1 and CDR2: SGHRS, YFSETQ. Trimming cost V 4 bases and J 3 bases, with 17 bases left between them. This CDR3 reads CASSPLEDGGYEQYF. The CDR3 DNA sequence: TGCGCCAGCAGCCCCCTAGAGGACGGGGGCTACGAGCAGTACTTC.

This clone was seen a single time. The V and J genes are TRBV19 and TRBJ2-2; D remains unclear. CDR1 LNHDA and CDR2 SQIVND come from the germline V gene (reference sequence). This CDR3 has 14 residues. Trimming removed 4 bases from V and 0 bases from J, with 6 bases in between. CDR3 DNA sequence: TGTGCCAGTAGTAGATTCGCGAACACCGGGGAGCTGTTTTTT. Residues: CASSRFANTGELFF.

This clone was seen a single time. The genes are TRBV27 and TRBJ2-2, with 10 bases fitting TRBD2. The CDR3 runs to 17 residues. V was pared by 0 bases and J by 0 bases, with 1 base of the junction left unmatched. The germline V gene encodes CDR1 MNHEY and CDR2 SMNVEV (reference sequence). This CDR3 is CASSLSAGGANTGELFF. The DNA of the CDR3 is TGTGCCAGCAGTTTATCAGCGGGAGGGGCGAACACCGGGGAGCTGTTTTTT.

The gene calls are TRBV19 and TRBJ2-5; D call uncertain. V lost 5 bases to trimming and J lost 2 bases, with 9 bases between them. The CDR3 contains 13 residues. CDR1 is LNHDA, CDR2 SQIVND, per germline (reference sequence). The DNA of the CDR3 is TGTGCCAGTAGTCTGGGCCTGCAAGAGACCCAGTACTTC. Translating gives CASSLGLQETQYF.

This chain connects TRBV5-6 to TRBJ2-3, with 7 bases lining up with TRBD2. This CDR3 is built from 17 residues. Germline CDR1 and CDR2: SGHDT and YYEEEE. V trimming: 1 base; J trimming: 5 bases; junction bases outside the gene matches: 13. The DNA of the CDR3 is TGTGCCAGCAGCTTGATGGGAAATCTGGCTAGCGGAGATACGCAGTATTTT. Translation gives CASSLMGNLASGDTQYF.

V and J are TRBV19 and TRBJ2-1; no definite D call. The CDR3 totals 15 residues. Deletions cut 3 bases from V and 2 bases from J, with 11 bases between. The germline V gene encodes CDR1 LNHDA and CDR2 SQIVND (reference sequence). CDR3 loop: CASSMNSPAYNEQFF. CDR3 in DNA: TGTGCCAGTAGTATGAACTCACCAGCCTACAATGAGCAGTTCTTC.

This chain joins TRBV5-5 and TRBJ2-7; TRBD2 matches 7 bases. The CDR3 totals 14 residues. V gave up 1 base and J gave up 0 bases; unmatched junction bases: 1. Germline V gene data show CDR1 as SGHKS and CDR2 as YYEKEE (reference sequence). CDR3 amino acids: CASSLSSGSYEQYF. The CDR3 bases are TGTGCCAGCAGCTTGTCTAGCGGCTCCTACGAGCAGTACTTC.

The chain links TRBV9 to TRBJ2-2; D call uncertain. Trimming shortened V by 2 bases and J by 3 bases, and 2 bases separated the two germline ends. Germline loops: CDR1 SGDLS, CDR2 YYNGEE. There are 12 residues in the CDR3. The CDR3 coding sequence is TGTGCCAGCAGCGTCGACACCGGGGAGCTGTTTTTT. Protein sequence: CASSVDTGELFF. Full variable domain (outside the CDR3, taken from reference TRBV9 and TRBJ2-2): DSGVTQTPKHLITATGQRVTLRCSPRSGDLSVYWYQQSLDQGLQFLIQYYNGEERAKGNILERFSAQQFPDLHSELNLSSLELGDSALYFCASSVDTGELFFGEGSRLTVL.